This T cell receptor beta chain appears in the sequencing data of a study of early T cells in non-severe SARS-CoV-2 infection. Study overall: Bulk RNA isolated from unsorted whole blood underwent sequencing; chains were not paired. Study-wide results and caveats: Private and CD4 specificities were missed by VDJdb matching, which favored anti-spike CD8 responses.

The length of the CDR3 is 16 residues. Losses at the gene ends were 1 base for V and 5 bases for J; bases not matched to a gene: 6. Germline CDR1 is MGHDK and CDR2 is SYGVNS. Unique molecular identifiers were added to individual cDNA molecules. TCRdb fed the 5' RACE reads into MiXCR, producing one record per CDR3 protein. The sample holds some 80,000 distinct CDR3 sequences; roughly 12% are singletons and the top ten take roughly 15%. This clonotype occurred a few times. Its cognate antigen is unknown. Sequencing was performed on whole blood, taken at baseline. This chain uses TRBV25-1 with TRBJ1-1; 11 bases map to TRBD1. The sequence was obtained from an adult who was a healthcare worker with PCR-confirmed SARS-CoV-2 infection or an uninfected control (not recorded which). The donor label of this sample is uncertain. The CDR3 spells CASSELGTGGSTEAFF. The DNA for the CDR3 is TGTGCCAGCAGTGAATTGGGGACAGGGGGGAGTACTGAAGCTTTCTTT.